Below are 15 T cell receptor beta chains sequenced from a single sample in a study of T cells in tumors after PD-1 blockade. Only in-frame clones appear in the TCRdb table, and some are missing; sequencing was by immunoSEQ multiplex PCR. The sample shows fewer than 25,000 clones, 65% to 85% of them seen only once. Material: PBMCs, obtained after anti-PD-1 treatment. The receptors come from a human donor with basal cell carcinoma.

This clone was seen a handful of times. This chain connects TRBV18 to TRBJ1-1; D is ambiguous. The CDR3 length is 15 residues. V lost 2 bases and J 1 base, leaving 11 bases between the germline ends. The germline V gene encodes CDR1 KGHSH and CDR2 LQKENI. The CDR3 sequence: CASSPVHGQNTEAFF. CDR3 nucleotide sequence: TGTGCCAGCTCACCAGTTCATGGCCAGAACACTGAAGCTTTCTTT.

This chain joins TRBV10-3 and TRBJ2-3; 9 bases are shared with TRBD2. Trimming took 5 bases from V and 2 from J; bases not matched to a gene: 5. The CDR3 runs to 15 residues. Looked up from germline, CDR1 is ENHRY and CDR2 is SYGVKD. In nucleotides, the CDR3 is TGTGCCATCAGTCTTGCGGGGGGGACCACAGATACGCAGTATTTT. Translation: CAISLAGGTTDTQYF.

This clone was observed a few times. CDR3 sequence: CASSLTDQNNQPQHF. The DNA for the CDR3 is TGCGCCAGCAGCCTAACCGACCAAAACAATCAGCCCCAGCATTTT. The chain combines TRBV4-1 with TRBJ1-5, with D unresolved. This CDR3 is 15 amino acids long. Trimming left V 4 bases short and J 3 bases short, with 13 bases between. Germline lookup yields CDR1 MGHRA and CDR2 YSYEKL.

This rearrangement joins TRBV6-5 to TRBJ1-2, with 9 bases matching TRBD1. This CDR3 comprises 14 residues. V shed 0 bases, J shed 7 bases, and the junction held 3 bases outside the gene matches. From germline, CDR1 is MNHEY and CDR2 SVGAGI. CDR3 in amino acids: CASSYSGQGGGYTF. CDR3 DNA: TGTGCCAGCAGTTACTCGGGACAGGGAGGTGGCTACACCTTC.

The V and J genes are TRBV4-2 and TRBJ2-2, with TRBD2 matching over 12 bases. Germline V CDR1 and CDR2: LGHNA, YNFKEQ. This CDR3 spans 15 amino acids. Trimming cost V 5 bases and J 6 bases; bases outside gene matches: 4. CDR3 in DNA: TGTGCCAGCAGCGCCCGACTAGCGGGGGCCGGGGAGCTGTTTTTT. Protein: CASSARLAGAGELFF.

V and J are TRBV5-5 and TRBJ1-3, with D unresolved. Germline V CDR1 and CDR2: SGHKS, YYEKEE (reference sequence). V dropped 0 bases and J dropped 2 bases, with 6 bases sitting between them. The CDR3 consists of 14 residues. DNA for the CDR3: TGTGCCAGCAGCTTGGTTTGGCCTGGAAACACCATATATTTT. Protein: CASSLVWPGNTIYF. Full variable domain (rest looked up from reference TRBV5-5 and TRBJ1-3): DAGVTQSPTHLIKTRGQQVTLRCSPISGHKSVSWYQQVLGQGPQFIFQYYEKEERGRGNFPDRFSARQFPNYSSELNVNALLLGDSALYLCASSLVWPGNTIYFGEGSWLTVV.

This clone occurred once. The CDR3 is CASSLGDRVVIGYTF. The CDR3 DNA reads TGTGCCAGCAGCTTGGGGGACAGGGTGGTCATTGGCTACACCTTC. The genes are TRBV5-5 and TRBJ1-2; 9 positions match TRBD1. The CDR3 is made up of 15 amino acids. Germline V gives CDR1 SGHKS, CDR2 YYEKEE (reference sequence). Trimming took 0 bases from V and 7 from J; bases not matched to a gene: 7.

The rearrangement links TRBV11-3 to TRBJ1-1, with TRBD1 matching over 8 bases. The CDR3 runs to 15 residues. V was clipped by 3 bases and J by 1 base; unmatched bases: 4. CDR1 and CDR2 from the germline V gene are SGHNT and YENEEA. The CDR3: CASSFSGTGNTEAFF. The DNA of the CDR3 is TGTGCCAGCAGCTTTTCCGGGACAGGGAACACTGAAGCTTTCTTT. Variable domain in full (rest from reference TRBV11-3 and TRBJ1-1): EAGVVQSPRYKIIEKKQPVAFWCNPISGHNTLYWYLQNLGQGPELLIRYENEEAVDDSQLPKDRFSAERLKGVDSTLKIQPAELGDSAVYLCASSFSGTGNTEAFFGQGTRLTVV.

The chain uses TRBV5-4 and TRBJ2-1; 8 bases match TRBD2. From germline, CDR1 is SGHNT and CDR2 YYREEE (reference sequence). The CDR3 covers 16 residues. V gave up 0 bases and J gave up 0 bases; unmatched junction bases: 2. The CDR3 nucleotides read TGTGCCAGCAGCTTGGGGACTAGCCCCTCCTACAATGAGCAGTTCTTC. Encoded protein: CASSLGTSPSYNEQFF.

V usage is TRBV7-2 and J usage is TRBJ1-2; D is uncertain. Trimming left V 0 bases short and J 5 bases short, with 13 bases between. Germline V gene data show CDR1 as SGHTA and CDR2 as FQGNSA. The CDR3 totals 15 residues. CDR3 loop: CASSLATVGYYGYTF. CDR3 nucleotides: TGTGCCAGCAGCTTAGCGACTGTAGGGTATTATGGCTACACCTTC.

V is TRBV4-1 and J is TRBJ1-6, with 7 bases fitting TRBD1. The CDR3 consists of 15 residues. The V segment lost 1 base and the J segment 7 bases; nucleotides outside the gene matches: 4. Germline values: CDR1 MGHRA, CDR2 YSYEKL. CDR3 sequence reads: CASSQGDSSNSPLHF. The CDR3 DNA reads TGCGCCAGCAGCCAAGGGGACAGTTCGAATTCACCCCTCCACTTT.

This CDR3 reads CASRKRDWGGGDTDTQYF. The CDR3 DNA reads TGTGCCAGCAGAAAACGGGACTGGGGAGGAGGTGACACAGATACGCAGTATTTT. This chain connects TRBV7-9 to TRBJ2-3, with D possibly TRBD2 on 6 matching bases. Trimming left V 6 bases short and J 2 bases short, with 24 bases between. Germline V gene sequence: CDR1 SEHNR, CDR2 FQNEAQ (reference sequence). The CDR3 is 18 residues long.

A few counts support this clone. The CDR3 DNA is TGTGCCAGCAGTTTCTCAGGGCTGGGTGGTGAAAAACTGTTTTTT. Its protein is CASSFSGLGGEKLFF. The gene calls are TRBV6-5 and TRBJ1-4; TRBD1 is a possible D gene (5 bases). V lost 4 bases, J lost 7 bases, and 16 bases lay in between. The CDR3 length is 15 residues. Germline V lookup: CDR1 MNHEY, CDR2 SVGAGI.

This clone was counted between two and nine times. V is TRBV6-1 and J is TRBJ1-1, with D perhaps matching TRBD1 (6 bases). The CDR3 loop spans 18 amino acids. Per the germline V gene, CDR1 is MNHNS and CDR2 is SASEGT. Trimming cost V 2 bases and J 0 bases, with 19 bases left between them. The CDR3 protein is CASSEYFLGGGLNTEAFF. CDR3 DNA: TGTGCCAGCAGTGAATATTTCTTGGGGGGCGGACTGAACACTGAAGCTTTCTTT.

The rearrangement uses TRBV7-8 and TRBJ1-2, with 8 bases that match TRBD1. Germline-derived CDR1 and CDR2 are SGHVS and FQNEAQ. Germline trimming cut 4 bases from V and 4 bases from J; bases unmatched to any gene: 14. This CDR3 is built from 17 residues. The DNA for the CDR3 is TGTGCCAGCAGCTCAACGGGACAGGATAATTACGCCTATGGCTACACCTTC. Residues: CASSSTGQDNYAYGYTF.